This T cell receptor beta chain was captured by sequencing in a study of PD-1 blockade in classical Hodgkin lymphoma. Findings and limits, study-wide: TCR diversity at baseline was reported to be reduced in newly diagnosed patients relative to healthy donors. What drove the repertoire differences, possibly disease activity or prior therapy, has not been defined.

Concerning this clone itself: Its antigen is unknown.

The CDR3 loop spans 16 amino acids. Looked up from germline, CDR1 is MNHEY and CDR2 is SMNVEV (reference sequence). The J segment lost 4 bases and the V segment lost 5 bases, leaving 10 bases of the junction unmatched. Time point meaning: newly diagnosed, previously untreated cHL patient sample. With magnetic negative selection, CD4+ T cells were purified from PBMCs that had been thawed. It was PBMCs in newly diagnosed, untreated classical Hodgkin lymphoma that served as comparison. Sequencing was performed with immunoSEQ multiplex PCR; in TCRdb, only in-frame clones are kept and a portion is missing. The sample lists about 36,000 clones; 75% to 90% were seen once.

The sequencing input was CD4+ T cells from blood. This receptor was obtained from a human donor with classical Hodgkin lymphoma. The chain couples TRBV27 to TRBJ2-7; TRBD1 matches at 11 bases. The CDR3 region has the DNA TGTGCCAGCAGTACCCGCCGGGACAGGGGGTTATACGAGCAGTACTTC. Encoded protein: CASSTRRDRGLYEQYF.